This T cell receptor (beta chain) was identified during a study of human T cells and chemical hapten exposure. This clonotype was seen only a few times. Time point: patch test 2, 6 weeks after DPC sensitization. The sample's treatment: therapeutic diphenylcyclopropenone sensitization with weekly scalp DPC. Between the trimmed V and J ends, which lost 0 bases and 5 bases, there was a span of 18 bases. Germline V gene data show CDR1 as SGHVS and CDR2 as FNYEAQ. The CDR3 covers 17 residues. Each CDR3 protein gets one entry after TCRdb re-called the RACE reads with MiXCR. In the table there are 80,000 to 95,000 distinct CDR3 sequences, roughly 10% of which are singletons.

Source: whole blood, taken in connection with sensitization to the hapten diphenylcyclopropenone (DPC). The chain recombines TRBV7-6 with TRBJ2-3, with a weak D call TRBD2 (6 bases). This TCR derives from a man aged 18 to 29 with alopecia areata. Some clones in this sample may be carry-over from other donors' samples. The CDR3 DNA follows: TGTGCCAGCAGCTTAGCGACGAGGGAGGTTGCCGGAGATACGCAGTATTTT. Protein: CASSLATREVAGDTQYF.